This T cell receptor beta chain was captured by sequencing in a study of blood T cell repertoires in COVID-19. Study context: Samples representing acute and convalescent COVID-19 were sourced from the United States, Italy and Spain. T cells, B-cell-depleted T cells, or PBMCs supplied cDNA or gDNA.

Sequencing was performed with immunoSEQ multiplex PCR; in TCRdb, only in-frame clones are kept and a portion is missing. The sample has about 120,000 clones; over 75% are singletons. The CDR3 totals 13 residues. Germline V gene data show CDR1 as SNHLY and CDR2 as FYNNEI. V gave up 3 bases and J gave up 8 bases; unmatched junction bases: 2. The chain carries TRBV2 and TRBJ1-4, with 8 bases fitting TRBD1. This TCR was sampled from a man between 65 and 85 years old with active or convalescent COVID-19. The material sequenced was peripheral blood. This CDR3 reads CASSEDRVEKLFF. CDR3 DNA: TGTGCCAGCAGTGAGGACAGGGTCGAAAAACTGTTTTTT.